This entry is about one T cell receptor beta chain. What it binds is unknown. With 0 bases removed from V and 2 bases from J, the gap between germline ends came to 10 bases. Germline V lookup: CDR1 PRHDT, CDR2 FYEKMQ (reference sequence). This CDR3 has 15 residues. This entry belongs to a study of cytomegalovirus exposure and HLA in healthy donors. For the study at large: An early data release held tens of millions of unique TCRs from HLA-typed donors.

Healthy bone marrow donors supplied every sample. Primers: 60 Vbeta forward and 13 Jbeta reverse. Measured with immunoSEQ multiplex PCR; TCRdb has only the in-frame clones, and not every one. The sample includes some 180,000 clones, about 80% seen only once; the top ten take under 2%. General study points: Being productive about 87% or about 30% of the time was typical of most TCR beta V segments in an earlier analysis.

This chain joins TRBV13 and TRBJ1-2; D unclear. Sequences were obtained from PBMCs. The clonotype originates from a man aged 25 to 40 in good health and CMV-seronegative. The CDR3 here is CASSLGEAANYGYTF. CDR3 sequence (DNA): TGTGCCAGCAGCTTAGGAGAGGCAGCGAACTATGGCTACACCTTC.